What follows are 18 T cell receptor beta chains derived from one specimen sequenced in a study of CD8 T cells in ankylosing spondylitis. General study results and limits: Ankylosing spondylitis blood appeared to carry a characteristic TCR beta motif of several highly homologous variants.

Their specific antigens are unknown. One entry per CDR3 protein, called by TCRdb with MiXCR from the 5' RACE reads. The repertoire holds 470,000 or so distinct CDR3 sequences, with about 25% as singletons. Source material: blood, either unsorted or a sorted T cell fraction (not recorded which). The origin of the receptors is a male donor with ankylosing spondylitis.

The V call is TRBV27, the J call TRBJ1-4; no clear D. V dropped 6 bases and J dropped 0 bases, with 8 bases sitting between them. CDR1 and CDR2 (germline): MNHEY, SMNVEV (reference sequence). There are 14 residues in the CDR3. The CDR3 loop is CASSSVATNEKLFF. In DNA form, the CDR3 reads TGTGCCAGCAGCTCAGTAGCAACTAATGAAAAACTGTTTTTT.

This clonotype has more than one count but fewer than ten. The V gene is TRBV20-1, the J gene TRBJ1-1, with D hard to call. Germline lookup yields CDR1 DFQATT and CDR2 SNEGSKA (reference sequence). There are 11 residues in the CDR3. V lost 5 bases and J lost 3, with 7 bases in between. CDR3 sequence reads: CSAPLYTEAFF. The CDR3 DNA reads as TGCAGTGCTCCATTATACACTGAAGCTTTCTTT.

The V and J genes are TRBV12-3 or TRBV12-4 and TRBJ2-1, with TRBD2 matching over 10 bases. The V and J ends lost 5 bases and 4 bases, in that order; junction bases with no gene match: 11. This CDR3 contains 17 residues. Written as DNA, the CDR3 is TGTGCCAGCAGTCCCCACCGACTAGCGGGCGAGTACAATGAGCAGTTCTTC. The encoded protein is CASSPHRLAGEYNEQFF.

The chain recombines TRBV20-1 with TRBJ2-5; maybe TRBD1 (6 bases). Trimming took off 6 bases at V and 6 bases at J, with 11 bases between the two ends. This CDR3 comprises 11 residues. Germline values: CDR1 DFQATT, CDR2 SNEGSKA (reference sequence). CDR3 sequence (DNA): TGCAGTGCGTTGACAGGAAAGACCCAGTACTTC. Encoded protein: CSALTGKTQYF.

The V gene is TRBV20-1, the J gene TRBJ2-1, with 11 positions matching TRBD2. From germline, CDR1 is DFQATT and CDR2 SNEGSKA (reference sequence). There are 14 residues in the CDR3. Germline trimming cut 6 bases from V and 2 bases from J; bases unmatched to any gene: 3. CDR3 coding DNA: TGCAGTGCCCGACTAGCGGGGACCTACAATGAGCAGTTCTTC. It codes for CSARLAGTYNEQFF.

This clonotype was seen ten or more times. The chain employs TRBV5-1 and TRBJ2-1, with 10 bases identical to TRBD1. The CDR3 runs to 14 residues. Trimming took 0 bases from V and 7 from J; bases not matched to a gene: 1. Germline CDR1 SGHRS, CDR2 YFSETQ. The chain's CDR3 is CASSLGTGGNEQFF. DNA of the CDR3: TGCGCCAGCAGCTTGGGGACAGGGGGAAATGAGCAGTTCTTC.

In its sample, this clonotype was seen a few times. The chain combines TRBV7-7 with TRBJ2-1; 8 bases map to TRBD2. The CDR3 has 18 amino acids. CDR1 and CDR2 (germline): SSHAT, FNYEAQ (reference sequence). V lost 3 bases, J lost 0 bases, and 10 bases stayed unmatched. The DNA for the CDR3 is TGTGCCAGCAGCTTCCGGGCTAGCGGGCGTTCCTCCTACAATGAGCAGTTCTTC. Translation gives CASSFRASGRSSYNEQFF.

There are a few counts of this clonotype. The chain is built from TRBV7-9 and TRBJ2-2; TRBD1 might be the D (6 bases). V lost 6 bases, J lost 0 bases, and 11 bases lay in between. CDR1 SEHNR and CDR2 FQNEAQ come from the germline V gene (reference sequence). The CDR3 runs 15 residues. This chain's CDR3 is CASSRGQPNTGELFF. The CDR3 nucleotides are TGTGCCAGCAGTCGAGGACAGCCGAACACCGGGGAGCTGTTTTTT.

This clonotype was seen a few times. The chain recombines TRBV21-1 with TRBJ2-3; the DNA was not compared with TRBD2, the D call given in the table. TRBV21-1 is noted as a pseudogene. The CDR3 length is 18 residues. The DNA of the CDR3 is TGTGCCAGCAGCAAGGGTCGGGAGGGAGCGGTGGGCACAGATACGCAGTATTTT. Translating gives CASSKGREGAVGTDTQYF.

The rearrangement links TRBV11-2 to TRBJ2-3; 8 nucleotides line up with TRBD2. The V gene end was trimmed by 5 bases and the J gene end by 3 bases; junction bases not matched to a gene: 7. Germline loops: CDR1 SGHAT, CDR2 FQNNGV. The length of the CDR3 is 15 residues. CDR3 DNA: TGTGCCAGCAGCCGGATGTCTAGCGGGACAGATACGCAGTATTTT. This encodes CASSRMSSGTDTQYF.

This clonotype was picked up a small number of times. The rearrangement links TRBV5-1 to TRBJ2-7; tentative D call: TRBD2 (6 bases). The CDR3 spans 19 residues. V was trimmed by 0 bases and J by 5 bases, leaving 27 bases between them. The germline V gene encodes CDR1 SGHRS and CDR2 YFSETQ. The CDR3 DNA reads as TGCGCCAGCAGCTTGGTCCAGGCCAGCACGGGACTCGGAATCCACGAGCAGTACTTC. This codes for CASSLVQASTGLGIHEQYF.

This clonotype turned up a few times. The rearrangement links TRBV7-2 to TRBJ2-1; D is ambiguous. The CDR3 runs to 13 residues. CDR1 is SGHTA and CDR2 is FQGNSA in the germline V gene. Trimming removed 5 bases from V and 2 bases from J, with 7 bases in between. CDR3 amino acids: CASSVNTYNEQFF. In DNA form, the CDR3 reads TGTGCCAGCAGCGTGAATACCTACAATGAGCAGTTCTTC.

A word on this clonotype: A junction end diverges from the germline sequence, so it may reflect a read error. The chain links TRBV7-2 to TRBJ2-2, with D possibly being TRBD1 (7 bases). This CDR3 has 16 residues. Germline CDR1 reads SGHTA; CDR2 reads FQGNSA. In DNA, the CDR3 is TGTGCCAGCACCTTAGGTGGAGGGGGCCACACCGGGGAGCTGTTTTTT. Translating gives CASTLGGGGHTGELFF.

On this clonotype itself: Its ends do not fully match the called genes, so a read error is possible. The genes are TRBV9 and TRBJ2-1; no reliable D call. The CDR3 has 14 amino acids. Germline V gives CDR1 SGDLS, CDR2 YYNGEE. The CDR3 here is CASSESGRYSEQFF. The CDR3 coding sequence is TGTGCCAGCAGCGAGTCTGGGCGCTACAGTGAGCAGTTCTTC.

The V gene is TRBV10-2, the J gene TRBJ2-7; D gene uncertain. V shed 4 bases and J shed 4 bases, with 5 bases lying between them. This CDR3 has 11 residues. CDR1 is WSHSY, CDR2 SAAADI, per germline. The CDR3 region is CASSGRYEQYF. As DNA, the CDR3 is TGCGCCAGCAGTGGCCGTTACGAGCAGTACTTC.

CDR3 protein: CASSPGLAGAPSYNEQFF. CDR3 sequence (DNA): TGCGCCAGCTCACCGGGGCTAGCGGGAGCCCCCTCCTACAATGAGCAGTTCTTC. This chain uses TRBV5-1 with TRBJ2-1; TRBD2 matches 10 bases. This CDR3 has 18 amino acids. Germline V lookup: CDR1 SGHRS, CDR2 YFSETQ. V lost 7 bases and J lost 0; bases outside the gene matches: 13.

The J gene is TRBJ2-3, the V gene TRBV9; maybe TRBD2 (6 bases). V lost 0 bases and J lost 3, with 11 bases in between. The CDR3 is 15 amino acids. The germline gives CDR1 SGDLS, CDR2 YYNGEE. Written as DNA, the CDR3 is TGTGCCAGCAGCGTAGGCGTAGCGGCTACAGATACGCAGTATTTT. It translates to CASSVGVAATDTQYF.

This clonotype came up a few times. The V gene is TRBV10-3, the J gene TRBJ1-1; D call uncertain. Per germline, CDR1 ENHRY and CDR2 SYGVKD. This CDR3 spans 13 amino acids. With 6 bases removed from V and 5 bases from J, the gap between germline ends came to 13 bases. The CDR3 DNA is TGTGCCATCAGGGCCTCCGGCGGGACTGAAGCTTTCTTT. Amino acids: CAIRASGGTEAFF.